The next 29 T cell receptor beta chains were all read from a single sample in a study of T cell repertoires in cytomegalovirus infection. TCRdb used MiXCR to reprocess the reads, holding one entry per CDR3 protein. The table records roughly 990,000 distinct CDR3 sequences, around 30% of them present only once. Antigens of these TCRs are unknown. The source was cultured CD8+ T cells from PBMCs, collected from culture after CMV antigen stimulation. The receptor source for this set is a human donor in good health (CMV status not recorded). Some clones in this sample may be carry-over from other donors' samples.

This clonotype was recorded at least ten times. J is TRBJ1-2 and V is TRBV4-2; maybe TRBD1 (5 bases). The CDR3 runs to 16 residues. Germline lookup yields CDR1 LGHNA and CDR2 YNFKEQ. V gave up 0 bases and J gave up 4 bases, with 15 bases separating them. This CDR3 reads CASSQDLLGVPYGYTF. The CDR3 nucleotides read TGTGCCAGCAGCCAAGATCTTCTAGGGGTCCCCTATGGCTACACCTTC.

As concerns this clonotype: Germline is not matched at one junction end, which may reflect a read error. The rearrangement links TRBV27 to TRBJ1-6; 7 bases are a match to TRBD1. Per germline, CDR1 MNHEY and CDR2 SMNVEV (reference sequence). This CDR3 is built from 16 residues. CDR3 DNA: TGTGCCAGCAGTTTAAAGGGGGCGCGAAATAATTCACCCCCCCACTTT. Residues: CASSLKGARNNSPPHF.

This sequence joins TRBV27 and TRBJ1-5; D gene uncertain. The V gene's germline CDR1 is MNHEY and CDR2 SMNVEV (reference sequence). This CDR3 contains 13 residues. Between the trimmed V and J ends, which lost 2 bases and 3 bases, there was a span of 5 bases. This chain's CDR3 is CASSLGNNQPQHF. DNA of the CDR3: TGTGCCAGCAGTTTAGGGAACAATCAGCCCCAGCATTTT.

This clonotype was recorded a few times. The V call is TRBV6-5, the J call TRBJ2-3; 8 positions agree with TRBD1. J was trimmed by 1 base and V by 6 bases; bases with no gene match: 9. The V gene's germline CDR1 is MNHEY and CDR2 SVGAGI. The CDR3 contains 16 residues. The CDR3 sequence is CASSTTLQGGTDTQYF. Written as DNA, the CDR3 is TGTGCCAGCAGCACTACCCTACAGGGGGGCACAGATACGCAGTATTTT.

This clonotype came up many times. The CDR3 DNA reads as TGTGCCAGCAGTTTATCGAGTAGAGGGCTTTATGGCTACACCTTC. Its protein is CASSLSSRGLYGYTF. The V call is TRBV27, the J call TRBJ1-2; D not resolved. CDR3 size: 15 residues. V lost 0 bases and J lost 5, with 13 bases in between. Germline V CDR1 and CDR2: MNHEY, SMNVEV (reference sequence).

This chain links TRBV9 with TRBJ2-1; the D gene is possibly TRBD2 (7 bases). The germline V gene has CDR1 SGDLS and CDR2 YYNGEE. Trimming removed 0 bases from V and 5 bases from J, with 18 bases in between. The CDR3 covers 17 residues. The CDR3 coding sequence is TGTGCCAGCAGCGTAGCTACTTCGGGGGGCGGCCACAATGAGCAGTTCTTC. Protein: CASSVATSGGGHNEQFF.

This clonotype came up a few times. The chain is built from TRBV6-5 and TRBJ1-5; no clear D gene. The V gene's germline CDR1 is MNHEY and CDR2 SVGAGI. This CDR3 comprises 13 residues. The germline V and J ends were trimmed by 0 bases and 6 bases, with 6 bases remaining between them. Written as DNA, the CDR3 is TGTGCCAGCAGTTACTCGAGTTTTCAGCCCCAGCATTTT. As protein: CASSYSSFQPQHF.

The chain combines TRBV19 with TRBJ2-2; the D gene could be TRBD1 or TRBD2 (5 bases each). The CDR3 contains 17 residues. Trimming left V 8 bases short and J 5 bases short, with 24 bases between. CDR1 and CDR2 (germline): LNHDA, SQIVND (reference sequence). CDR3 in DNA: TGTGCCAGTTCACGTCGGGCCGCCGAGGGGTTGACCGGGGAGCTGTTTTTT. Residues: CASSRRAAEGLTGELFF.

The CDR3 DNA sequence: TGTGCCATCAGAAGCGATTTGCGAGAAGATACGCAGTATTTT. This gives the protein CAIRSDLREDTQYF. This rearrangement joins TRBV10-3 to TRBJ2-3; unclear D gene. The CDR3 is 14 residues long. V was cut by 6 bases and J by 5 bases, with 15 bases left in between. The germline gives CDR1 ENHRY, CDR2 SYGVKD.

DNA of the CDR3: TGCGCCAGCAGCTTAACCGGGACTCCAGAGACCCAGTACTTC. Encoded protein: CASSLTGTPETQYF. The chain uses TRBV5-1 and TRBJ2-5; tentative D call: TRBD2 (6 bases). Looked up from germline, CDR1 is SGHRS and CDR2 is YFSETQ. The CDR3 extends over 14 amino acids. Trimming stripped 2 bases from V and 4 bases from J, with 12 bases between.

This clonotype was counted a few times. J is TRBJ1-2 and V is TRBV5-1; maybe TRBD1 (5 bases). V was trimmed by 0 bases and J by 2 bases, leaving 8 bases between them. The CDR3 loop spans 14 amino acids. The germline gives CDR1 SGHRS, CDR2 YFSETQ. CDR3 DNA sequence: TGCGCCAGCAGCTTGGCAAGGGACAACTATGGCTACACCTTC. It translates to CASSLARDNYGYTF.

The J gene is TRBJ2-1, the V gene TRBV5-4; no reliable D call. The CDR3 is 13 residues long. The V and J ends lost 4 bases and 7 bases respectively, with 12 bases between them. The germline V gene has CDR1 SGHNT and CDR2 YYREEE (reference sequence). CDR3 residues: CASSPPWDNEQFF. Here the CDR3 DNA reads TGTGCCAGCAGCCCCCCTTGGGATAATGAGCAGTTCTTC.

The chain combines TRBV12-3 or TRBV12-4 with TRBJ1-1; D not resolved. The CDR3 loop spans 15 amino acids. V dropped 6 bases and J dropped 3 bases, with 17 bases sitting between them. CDR3 region: CASSNLYEDDTEAFF. CDR3 coding DNA: TGTGCCAGCAGCAACCTATATGAGGACGACACTGAAGCTTTCTTT.

This clonotype has a count of ten or more. This rearrangement joins TRBV7-8 to TRBJ2-2, with TRBD2 matching 8 bases. V lost 5 bases to trimming and J lost 1 base; unmatched junction nucleotides: 6. Looked up from germline, CDR1 is SGHVS and CDR2 is FQNEAQ. This CDR3 region has 16 residues. In DNA, the CDR3 is TGTGCCAGCAGCGTCATAGCGGGGAGGAACACCGGGGAGCTGTTTTTT. Protein sequence: CASSVIAGRNTGELFF. Combining the CDR3 with reference TRBV7-8 and TRBJ2-2 gives the whole variable domain GAGVSQSPRYKVAKRGQDVALRCDPISGHVSLFWYQQALGQGPEFLTYFQNEAQLDKSGLPSDRFFAERPEGSVSTLKIQRTQQEDSAVYLCASSVIAGRNTGELFFGEGSRLTVL.

This clonotype came up once. It may be a read error: a sequence one base away is much more abundant. This likely comes from a read error, as the CDR3 has no conserved phenylalanine or tryptophan at its end. This rearrangement joins TRBV7-2 to TRBJ1-3, with TRBD1 matching 9 bases. The V segment lost 5 bases and the J segment 7 bases; nucleotides outside the gene matches: 12. CDR3 length: 16 residues. Per germline, CDR1 SGHTA and CDR2 FQGNSA. The DNA for the CDR3 is TGTGCCAGCAGCATATCCGGGACAGGGTTCGGGAACACCATATATTAT. It encodes CASSISGTGFGNTIYY.

This clonotype was detected only a few times. The gene calls are TRBV15 and TRBJ2-3; TRBD2 is a possible D gene (6 bases). Trimming cost V 5 bases and J 1 base, with 10 bases left between them. The CDR3 is 14 residues long. Germline CDR1 and CDR2: LNHNV and YYDKDF (reference sequence). CDR3 loop: CATSEQRGTDTQYF. The CDR3 DNA is TGTGCCACCAGCGAGCAGCGGGGCACAGATACGCAGTATTTT.

The chain joins TRBV7-6 to TRBJ2-1; TRBD2 aligns across 9 bases. The ends lost 3 bases at V and 1 base at J; junction bases unmatched: 10. CDR1 and CDR2 (germline): SGHVS, FNYEAQ. The CDR3 extends over 18 amino acids. The CDR3 sequence is CASSFGTSRATSYNEQFF. The CDR3 region has the DNA TGTGCCAGCAGCTTCGGGACTAGCAGGGCGACTTCCTACAATGAGCAGTTCTTC.

The chain recombines TRBV4-2 with TRBJ2-5, with 10 positions matching TRBD2. This CDR3 contains 16 residues. Trimming removed 0 bases from V and 1 base from J; junction bases left unmatched: 2. Germline-derived CDR1 and CDR2 are LGHNA and YNFKEQ. Written as DNA, the CDR3 is TGTGCCAGCAGCCAAGATCTAGCGGGGGCCCAAGAGACCCAGTACTTC. Translating gives CASSQDLAGAQETQYF.

This chain uses TRBV3-1 with TRBJ1-5; D is unresolved. The V end lost 4 bases, the J end lost 3 bases, and 13 bases lay between the germline ends. Germline V gene lookup returns CDR1 LGHDT and CDR2 YNNKEL (reference sequence). CDR3 length: 15 residues. CDR3 in amino acids: CASSPTGSANQPQHF. CDR3 bases: TGTGCCAGCAGCCCCACGGGATCGGCCAATCAGCCCCAGCATTTT.

This clonotype has just a few counts. V is TRBV29-1 and J is TRBJ2-7; D is undetermined. CDR3 length: 13 residues. From germline, CDR1 is SQVTM and CDR2 ANQGSEA. Between the trimmed V and J ends, which lost 0 bases and 1 base, there was a span of 7 bases. This CDR3 reads CSVEESDSYEQYF. CDR3 DNA: TGCAGCGTTGAAGAGTCGGATTCCTACGAGCAGTACTTC.

The chain carries TRBV7-6 and TRBJ2-6, with D unresolved. Germline-derived CDR1 and CDR2 are SGHVS and FNYEAQ. Trimming left V 1 base short and J 0 bases short, with 10 bases between. The CDR3 totals 17 residues. The CDR3 sequence is CASSLGTLFSGANVLTF. CDR3 bases: TGTGCCAGCAGCTTAGGGACCTTATTCTCTGGGGCCAACGTCCTGACTTTC.

In its sample, this clonotype was seen a few times. V is TRBV2 and J is TRBJ2-1; 7 bases match TRBD1. Germline V gene data show CDR1 as SNHLY and CDR2 as FYNNEI. CDR3 length: 15 residues. Trimming cost V 6 bases and J 10 bases; bases outside gene matches: 15. The CDR3 coding sequence is TGTGCCAGCAGCGACCCGGGACAGCTTCTCTTAGAGCAGTTCTTC. This encodes CASSDPGQLLLEQFF.

The rearrangement uses TRBV7-9 and TRBJ2-1; possibly TRBD2 for D (5 bases). The CDR3 is 11 amino acids. Trimming removed 4 bases from V and 12 bases from J, with 10 bases in between. Germline CDR1 is SEHNR and CDR2 is FQNEAQ (reference sequence). CDR3 region: CASSSGLVQFF. The CDR3, as DNA: TGTGCCAGCAGCTCAGGACTGGTGCAGTTCTTC.

This clonotype is a singleton in its sample. The chain recombines TRBV6-5 with TRBJ2-2; D ambiguous. The CDR3 length is 17 residues. Trimming cost V 2 bases and J 0 bases, with 13 bases left between them. The germline CDR1 and CDR2 sequences are MNHEY and SVGAGI. CDR3 coding DNA: TGTGCCAGCAGTTACCTTAAACTCCTTCCGAACACCGGGGAGCTGTTTTTT. Encoded protein: CASSYLKLLPNTGELFF.

This clonotype turned up a few times. The chain recombines TRBV29-1 with TRBJ2-5, with 9 bases fitting TRBD2. From germline, CDR1 is SQVTM and CDR2 ANQGSEA. Trimming cost V 3 bases and J 2 bases; bases outside gene matches: 7. The CDR3 loop spans 15 amino acids. The DNA of the CDR3 is TGCAGCGTTGACCCGGGGACTAGCTCTCAAGAGACCCAGTACTTC. This encodes CSVDPGTSSQETQYF.

V gene TRBV6-2 or TRBV6-3 combines with J gene TRBJ2-7; 12 nucleotides line up with TRBD2. Germline-derived CDR1 and CDR2 are MNHEY and SVGEGT. This CDR3 is 16 amino acids long. V lost 2 bases, J lost 3 bases, and 5 bases stayed unmatched. The CDR3 sequence is CASSYPSTSGGYEQYF. CDR3 coding DNA: TGTGCCAGCAGTTACCCCTCGACTAGCGGGGGCTACGAGCAGTACTTC.

The chain carries TRBV7-9 and TRBJ2-5; D is ambiguous. The CDR3 has 15 amino acids. Germline assignment: CDR1 SEHNR and CDR2 FQNEAQ (reference sequence). Deletions cut 5 bases from V and 1 base from J, with 14 bases between. CDR3 amino acids: CASSPPGPPQETQYF. The CDR3 DNA reads TGTGCCAGCAGCCCGCCGGGCCCGCCCCAAGAGACCCAGTACTTC.

The sample holds a few counts of this clonotype. This chain links TRBV29-1 with TRBJ2-1; 12 bases are a match to TRBD2. Germline CDR1 SQVTM, CDR2 ANQGSEA. CDR3 size: 12 residues. The trim removed 3 bases at V and 11 bases at J, leaving 2 bases unmatched. The CDR3 DNA follows: TGCAGCGTTGATCTAGCGGGGGGGAAGCAGTTCTTC. It is translated as CSVDLAGGKQFF.

This clonotype was counted between two and nine times. The CDR3 region is CASSYQGARDEQFF. The CDR3 DNA reads as TGTGCCAGCAGTTATCAGGGGGCGCGGGATGAGCAGTTCTTC. The chain uses TRBV6-5 and TRBJ2-1, with 8 bases that match TRBD1. Germline trimming cut 3 bases from V and 8 bases from J; bases unmatched to any gene: 6. This CDR3 is built from 14 residues. CDR1 and CDR2 from the germline V gene are MNHEY and SVGAGI.